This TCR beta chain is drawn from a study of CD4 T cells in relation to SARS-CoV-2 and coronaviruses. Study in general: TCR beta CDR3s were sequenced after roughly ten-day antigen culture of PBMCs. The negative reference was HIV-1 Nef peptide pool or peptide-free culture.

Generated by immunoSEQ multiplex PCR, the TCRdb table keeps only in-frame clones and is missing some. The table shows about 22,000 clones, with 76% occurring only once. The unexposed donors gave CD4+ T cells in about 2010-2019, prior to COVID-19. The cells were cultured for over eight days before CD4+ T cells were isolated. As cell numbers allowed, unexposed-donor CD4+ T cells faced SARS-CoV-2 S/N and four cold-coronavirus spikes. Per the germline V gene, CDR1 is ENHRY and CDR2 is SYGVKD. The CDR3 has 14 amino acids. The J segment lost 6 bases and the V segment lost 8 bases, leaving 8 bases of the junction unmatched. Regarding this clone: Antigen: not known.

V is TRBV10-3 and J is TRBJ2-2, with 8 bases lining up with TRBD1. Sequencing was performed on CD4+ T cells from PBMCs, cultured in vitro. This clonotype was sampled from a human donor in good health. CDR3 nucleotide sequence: TGTGCCATCTCGACAGGGGTGTTTCCCGGGGAGCTGTTTTTT. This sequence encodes CAISTGVFPGELFF.